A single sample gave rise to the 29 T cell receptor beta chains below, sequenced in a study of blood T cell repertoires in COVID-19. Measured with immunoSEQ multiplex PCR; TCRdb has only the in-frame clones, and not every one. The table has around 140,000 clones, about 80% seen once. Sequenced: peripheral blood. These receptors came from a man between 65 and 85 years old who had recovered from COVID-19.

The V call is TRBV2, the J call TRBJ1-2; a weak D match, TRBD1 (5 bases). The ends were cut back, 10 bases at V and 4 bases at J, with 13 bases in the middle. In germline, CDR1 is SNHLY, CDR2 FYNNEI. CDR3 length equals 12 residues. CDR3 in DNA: TGTGCCACGGGGGAGAACTCCTATGGCTACACCTTC. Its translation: CATGENSYGYTF.

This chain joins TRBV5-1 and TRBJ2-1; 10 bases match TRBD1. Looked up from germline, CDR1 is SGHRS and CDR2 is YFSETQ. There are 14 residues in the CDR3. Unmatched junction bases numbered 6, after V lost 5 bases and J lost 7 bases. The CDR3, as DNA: TGCGCCAGCAGGACCGGGACAGGGGATAATGAGCAGTTCTTC. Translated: CASRTGTGDNEQFF. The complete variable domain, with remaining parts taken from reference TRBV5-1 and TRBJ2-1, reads KAGVTQTPRYLIKTRGQQVTLSCSPISGHRSVSWYQQTPGQGLQFLFEYFSETQRNKGNFPGRFSGRQFSNSRSEMNVSTLELGDSALYLCASRTGTGDNEQFFGPGTRLTVL.

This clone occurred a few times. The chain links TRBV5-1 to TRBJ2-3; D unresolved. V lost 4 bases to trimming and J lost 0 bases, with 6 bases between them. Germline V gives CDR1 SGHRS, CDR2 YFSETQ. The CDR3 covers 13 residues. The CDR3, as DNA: TGCGCCAGCAGCCGGAGAAGCACAGATACGCAGTATTTT. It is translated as CASSRRSTDTQYF.

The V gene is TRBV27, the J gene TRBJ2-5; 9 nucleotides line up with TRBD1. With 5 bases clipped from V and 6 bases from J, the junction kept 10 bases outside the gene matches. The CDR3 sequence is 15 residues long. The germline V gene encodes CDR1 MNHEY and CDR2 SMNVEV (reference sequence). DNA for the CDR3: TGTGCCAGCAGTGTCTCCCGGGACAGGGCGAAGACCCAGTACTTC. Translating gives CASSVSRDRAKTQYF.

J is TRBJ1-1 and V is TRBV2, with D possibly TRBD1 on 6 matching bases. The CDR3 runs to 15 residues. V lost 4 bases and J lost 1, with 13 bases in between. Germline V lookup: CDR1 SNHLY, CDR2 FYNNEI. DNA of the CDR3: TGTGCCAGCAGTGTCAGGGGCGGACGGAACACTGAAGCTTTCTTT. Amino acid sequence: CASSVRGGRNTEAFF.

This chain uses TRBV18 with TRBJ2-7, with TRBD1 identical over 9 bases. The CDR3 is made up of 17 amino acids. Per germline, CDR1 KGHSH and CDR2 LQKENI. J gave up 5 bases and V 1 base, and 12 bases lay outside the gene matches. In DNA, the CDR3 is TGTGCCAGCTCACCACGCTGGGGGGACAGGGACGTGCACGAGCAGTACTTC. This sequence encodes CASSPRWGDRDVHEQYF.

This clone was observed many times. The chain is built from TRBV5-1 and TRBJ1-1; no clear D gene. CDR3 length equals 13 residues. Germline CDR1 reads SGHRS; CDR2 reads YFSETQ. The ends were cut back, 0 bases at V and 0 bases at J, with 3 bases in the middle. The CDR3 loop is CASSLAVNTEAFF. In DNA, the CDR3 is TGCGCCAGCAGCTTGGCAGTGAACACTGAAGCTTTCTTT.

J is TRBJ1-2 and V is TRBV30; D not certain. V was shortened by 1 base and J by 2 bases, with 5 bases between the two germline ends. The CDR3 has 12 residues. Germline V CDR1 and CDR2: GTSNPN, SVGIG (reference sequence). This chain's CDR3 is CAWSDWNYGYTF. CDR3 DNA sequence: TGTGCCTGGAGTGACTGGAACTATGGCTACACCTTC. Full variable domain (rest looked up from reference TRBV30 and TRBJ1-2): SQTIHQWPATLVQPVGSPLSLECTVEGTSNPNLYWYRQAAGRGLQLLFYSVGIGQISSEVPQNLSASRPQDRQFILSSKKLLLSDSGFYLCAWSDWNYGYTFGSGTRLTVV.

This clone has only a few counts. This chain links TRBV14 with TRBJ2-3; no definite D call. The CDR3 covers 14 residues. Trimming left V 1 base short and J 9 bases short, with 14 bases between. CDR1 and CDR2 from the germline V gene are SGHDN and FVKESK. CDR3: CASSQGRMVGTQYF. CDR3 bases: TGTGCCAGCAGCCAAGGCAGGATGGTGGGCACGCAGTATTTT.

CDR3 in amino acids: CASSQDTAAGGEGMDGELFF. The CDR3 coding sequence is TGTGCCAGCAGCCAAGATACGGCTGCGGGAGGTGAAGGAATGGACGGGGAGCTGTTTTTT. The J gene is TRBJ2-2, the V gene TRBV3-1 (or the pseudogene TRBV3-2); 8 nucleotides line up with TRBD2. Trimming cost V 0 bases and J 7 bases; bases outside gene matches: 19. The CDR3 is 20 amino acids. The germline gives CDR1 LGHDT, CDR2 YNNKEL (reference sequence).

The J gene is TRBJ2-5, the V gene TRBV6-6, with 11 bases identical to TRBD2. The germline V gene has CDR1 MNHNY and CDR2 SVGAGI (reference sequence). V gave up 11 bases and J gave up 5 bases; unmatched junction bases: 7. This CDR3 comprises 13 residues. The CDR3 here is CAALAGVSETQYF. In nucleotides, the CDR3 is TGTGCCGCACTAGCGGGAGTTAGCGAGACCCAGTACTTC.

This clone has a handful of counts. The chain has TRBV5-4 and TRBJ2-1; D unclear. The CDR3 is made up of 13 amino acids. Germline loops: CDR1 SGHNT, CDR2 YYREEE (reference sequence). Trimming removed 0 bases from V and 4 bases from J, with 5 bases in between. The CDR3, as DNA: TGTGCCAGCAGCTTGGGTCTTTACAATGAGCAGTTCTTC. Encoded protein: CASSLGLYNEQFF. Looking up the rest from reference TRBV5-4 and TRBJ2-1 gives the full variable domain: ETGVTQSPTHLIKTRGQQVTLRCSSQSGHNTVSWYQQALGQGPQFIFQYYREEENGRGNFPPRFSGLQFPNYSSELNVNALELDDSALYLCASSLGLYNEQFFGPGTRLTVL.

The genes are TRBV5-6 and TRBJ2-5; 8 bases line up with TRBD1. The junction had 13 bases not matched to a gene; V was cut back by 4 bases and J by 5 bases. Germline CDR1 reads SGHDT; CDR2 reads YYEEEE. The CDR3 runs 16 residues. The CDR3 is CASSRNPAAGGETQYF. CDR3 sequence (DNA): TGTGCCAGCAGCCGTAATCCCGCAGCAGGGGGCGAGACCCAGTACTTC.

In DNA form, the CDR3 reads TGTGCCAGCAGCTCTCCGACGGACAGGGGGCTGCAAGAGACCCAGTACTTC. As protein: CASSSPTDRGLQETQYF. The chain couples TRBV7-6 to TRBJ2-5; 11 nucleotides line up with TRBD1. CDR3 length: 17 residues. Germline V lookup: CDR1 SGHVS, CDR2 FNYEAQ. The J segment lost 2 bases and the V segment lost 4 bases, leaving 9 bases of the junction unmatched.

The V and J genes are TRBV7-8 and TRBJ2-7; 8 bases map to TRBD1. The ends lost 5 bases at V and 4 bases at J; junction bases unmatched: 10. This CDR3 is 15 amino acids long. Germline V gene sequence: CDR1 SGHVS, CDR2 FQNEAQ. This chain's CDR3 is CASSPGQGRLYEQYF. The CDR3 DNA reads TGTGCCAGCAGCCCAGGACAGGGAAGGCTATACGAGCAGTACTTC.

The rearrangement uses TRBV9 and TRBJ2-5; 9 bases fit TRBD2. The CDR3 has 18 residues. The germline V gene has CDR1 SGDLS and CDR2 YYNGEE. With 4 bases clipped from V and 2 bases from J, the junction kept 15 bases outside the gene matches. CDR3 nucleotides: TGTGCCAGCAGCCTGCGACTAGCGGAATATACCAGACAAGAGACCCAGTACTTC. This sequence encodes CASSLRLAEYTRQETQYF.

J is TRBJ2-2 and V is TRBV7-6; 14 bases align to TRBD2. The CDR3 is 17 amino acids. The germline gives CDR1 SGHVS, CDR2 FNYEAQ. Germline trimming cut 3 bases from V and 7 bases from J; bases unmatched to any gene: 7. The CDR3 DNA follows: TGTGCCAGCAGCTTCGGACTAGCGGGAGGAATAGGCGGGGAGCTGTTTTTT. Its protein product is CASSFGLAGGIGGELFF.

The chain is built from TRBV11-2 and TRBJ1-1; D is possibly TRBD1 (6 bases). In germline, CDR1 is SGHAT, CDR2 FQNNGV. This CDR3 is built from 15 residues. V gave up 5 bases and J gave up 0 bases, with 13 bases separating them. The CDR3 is CASSPLTGMNTEAFF. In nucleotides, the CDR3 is TGTGCCAGCAGCCCCCTGACAGGAATGAACACTGAAGCTTTCTTT.

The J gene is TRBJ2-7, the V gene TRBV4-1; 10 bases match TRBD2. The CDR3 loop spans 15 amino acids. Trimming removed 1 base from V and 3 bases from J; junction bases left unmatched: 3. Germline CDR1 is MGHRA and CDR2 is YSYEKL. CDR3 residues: CASSQVAGGYYEQYF. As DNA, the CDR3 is TGCGCCAGCAGCCAAGTAGCGGGAGGTTACTACGAGCAGTACTTC.

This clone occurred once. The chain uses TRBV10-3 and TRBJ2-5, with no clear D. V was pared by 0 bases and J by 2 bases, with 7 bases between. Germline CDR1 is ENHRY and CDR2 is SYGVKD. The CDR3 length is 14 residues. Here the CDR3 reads CAISESETQETQYF. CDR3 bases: TGTGCCATCAGTGAGTCTGAGACTCAAGAGACCCAGTACTTC.

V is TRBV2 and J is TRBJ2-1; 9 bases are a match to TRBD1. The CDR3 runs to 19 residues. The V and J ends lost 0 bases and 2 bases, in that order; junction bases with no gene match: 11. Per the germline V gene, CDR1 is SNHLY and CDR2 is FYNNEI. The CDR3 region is CASSEAVFDRGMAYNEQFF. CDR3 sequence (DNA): TGTGCCAGCAGTGAAGCGGTTTTTGACAGGGGGATGGCCTACAATGAGCAGTTCTTC.

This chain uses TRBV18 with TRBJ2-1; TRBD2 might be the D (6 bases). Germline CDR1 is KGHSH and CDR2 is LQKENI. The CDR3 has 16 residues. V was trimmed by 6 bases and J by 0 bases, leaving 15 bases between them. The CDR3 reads CASSARPGVSYNEQFF. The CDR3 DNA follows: TGTGCCAGCTCCGCACGGCCGGGAGTCTCCTACAATGAGCAGTTCTTC. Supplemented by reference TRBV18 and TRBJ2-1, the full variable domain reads NAGVMQNPRHLVRRRGQEARLRCSPMKGHSHVYWYRQLPEEGLKFMVYLQKENIIDESGMPKERFSAEFPKEGPSILRIQQVVRGDSAAYFCASSARPGVSYNEQFFGPGTRLTVL.

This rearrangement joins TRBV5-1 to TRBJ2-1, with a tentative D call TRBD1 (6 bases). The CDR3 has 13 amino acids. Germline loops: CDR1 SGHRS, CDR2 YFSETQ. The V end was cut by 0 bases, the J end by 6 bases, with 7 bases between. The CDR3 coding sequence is TGCGCCAGCAGCTTGGTAGGGGGCAATGAGCAGTTCTTC. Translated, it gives CASSLVGGNEQFF.

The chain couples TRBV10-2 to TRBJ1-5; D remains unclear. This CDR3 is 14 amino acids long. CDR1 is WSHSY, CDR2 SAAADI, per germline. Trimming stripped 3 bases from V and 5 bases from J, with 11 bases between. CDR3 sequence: CASSEAGPYQPQHF. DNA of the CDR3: TGCGCCAGCAGTGAAGCAGGTCCCTATCAGCCCCAGCATTTT.

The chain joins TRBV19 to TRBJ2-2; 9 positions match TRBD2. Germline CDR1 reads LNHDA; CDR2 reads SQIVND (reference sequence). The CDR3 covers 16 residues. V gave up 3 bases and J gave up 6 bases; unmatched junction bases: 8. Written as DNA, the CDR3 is TGTGCCAGTAGTATCTCGGCTCTAGCGGGACCCGGGGAGCTGTTTTTT. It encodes CASSISALAGPGELFF.

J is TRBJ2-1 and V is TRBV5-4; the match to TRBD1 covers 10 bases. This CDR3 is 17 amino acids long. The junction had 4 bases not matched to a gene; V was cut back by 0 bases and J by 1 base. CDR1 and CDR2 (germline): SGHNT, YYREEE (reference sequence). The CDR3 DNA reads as TGTGCCAGCAGCTTGGGGCTGGGACAGGGGTCCTACAATGAGCAGTTCTTC. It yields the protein CASSLGLGQGSYNEQFF.

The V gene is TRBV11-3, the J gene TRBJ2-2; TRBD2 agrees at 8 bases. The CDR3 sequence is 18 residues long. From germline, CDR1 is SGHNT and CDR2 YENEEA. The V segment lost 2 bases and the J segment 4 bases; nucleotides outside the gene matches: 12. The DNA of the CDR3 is TGTGCCAGCAGCTTAAGCCGGACTAGCAGTAAGGGCACCGGGGAGCTGTTTTTT. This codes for CASSLSRTSSKGTGELFF. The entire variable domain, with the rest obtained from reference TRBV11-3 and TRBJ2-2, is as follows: EAGVVQSPRYKIIEKKQPVAFWCNPISGHNTLYWYLQNLGQGPELLIRYENEEAVDDSQLPKDRFSAERLKGVDSTLKIQPAELGDSAVYLCASSLSRTSSKGTGELFFGEGSRLTVL.

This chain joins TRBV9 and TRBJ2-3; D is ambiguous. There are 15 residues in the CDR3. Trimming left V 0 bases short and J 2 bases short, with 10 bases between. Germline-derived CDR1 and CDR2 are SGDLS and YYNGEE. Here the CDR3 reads CASSVDIRPTDTQYF. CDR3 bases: TGTGCCAGCAGCGTAGACATCCGCCCCACAGATACGCAGTATTTT.

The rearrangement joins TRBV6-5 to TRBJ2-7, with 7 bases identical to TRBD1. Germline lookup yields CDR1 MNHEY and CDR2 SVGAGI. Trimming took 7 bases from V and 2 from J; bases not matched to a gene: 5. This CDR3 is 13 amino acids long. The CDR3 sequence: CASNGQDTYEQYF. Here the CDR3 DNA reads TGTGCCAGCAACGGACAGGACACCTACGAGCAGTACTTC.